This TCR beta chain emerged from a study of cytomegalovirus exposure and HLA in healthy donors. Study context: Falling in the Caucasian-associated ancestry cluster were roughly 80% of some 400 genotyped donors.

Study findings and constraints: Later analysis identified a missense DCLRE1C variant that was linked to TCR beta V- and J-gene trimming.

V lost 3 bases and J 6 bases, leaving 9 bases between the germline ends. The CDR3 has 12 amino acids. Germline assignment: CDR1 KGHSH and CDR2 LQKENI. Vbeta (60) and Jbeta (13) primers were used in the PCR. Under the authors' procedure: Later analysis identified 80 million to 85 million unique TCR beta chains, around 10 million shared. Libraries were prepared by immunoSEQ multiplex PCR; TCRdb keeps only in-frame clonotypes and omits some of them. The DNA gave D and trimming, while V, J and clone size come from that table. The listing records more than 25,000 clones. Worth noting for this clone: Its antigen is unknown.

Sequencing was done on a sample of PBMCs. The V gene is TRBV18, the J gene TRBJ2-7; no clear D gene. The receptor was derived from a man aged 25-45 years in good health and CMV-seronegative. CDR3 sequence (DNA): TGTGCCAGCTCACCCCCCCTCCGCGAGCAGTACTTC. Protein product: CASSPPLREQYF.